A selection of T cell receptor beta chains follows, all from one sample in a study of T cell responses to AZD1222 COVID-19 vaccine. Measured with immunoSEQ multiplex PCR; TCRdb has only the in-frame clones, and not every one. Of approximately 75,000 clones detected, over 75% appear once; the ten largest clones hold 18%. The sample here was peripheral blood, taken 28 days after the second AZD1222 dose. The receptors stem from an adult who received the AZD1222 COVID-19 vaccine. CDR3s include the opening cysteine and the closing phenylalanine or tryptophan. The D gene is left open where the match is weak. The size of a clone is reported for some rows only, either as once, few or many, or as a class for expanded clones.

size	V	J	D	CDR3	DNA
-	TRBV12-5	TRBJ2-7	TRBD1	CASGFARRDSTYEQYF	TGTGCTAGTGGTTTCGCGCGCCGGGACAGTACCTACGAGCAGTACTTC
-	TRBV2	TRBJ2-1	-	CASSQRPADNEQFF	TGTGCCAGCAGCCAGAGGCCGGCAGACAATGAGCAGTTCTTC
-	TRBV9	TRBJ1-2	-	CASSKVEGAGYGYTF	TGTGCCAGCAGCAAGGTGGAAGGTGCGGGTTATGGCTACACCTTC
-	TRBV27	TRBJ1-2	-	CASSLSRATGGYTF	TGTGCCAGCAGTTTATCTCGAGCAACCGGGGGCTACACCTTC
-	TRBV9	TRBJ2-1	-	CASSDQSRGTVSEQFF	TGTGCCAGCAGCGACCAATCTCGGGGTACCGTGAGTGAGCAGTTCTTC
-	TRBV6-1	TRBJ1-1	-	CASSDPGREAFF	TGTGCCAGCAGTGACCCCGGGAGAGAAGCTTTCTTT
once	TRBV6-4	TRBJ2-1	TRBD2	CASSSLPGGYNEQFF	TGTGCCAGCAGTTCCCTCCCGGGGGGCTACAATGAGCAGTTCTTC
-	TRBV11-1	TRBJ1-3	-	CASSFYPGDTIYF	TGTGCCAGCAGCTTCTACCCCGGGGACACCATATATTTT
-	TRBV27	TRBJ1-5	-	CASPPVGAAQPQHF	TGTGCCAGCCCCCCGGTAGGAGCAGCACAGCCCCAGCATTTT
-	TRBV5-6	TRBJ2-7	TRBD1	CASSPGTGASIYEQYF	TGTGCCAGCAGCCCGGGGACAGGGGCCTCCATCTACGAGCAGTACTTC
-	TRBV7-8	TRBJ1-2	-	CASSLDQGSYGYTF	TGTGCCAGCAGCTTAGACCAGGGTAGCTATGGCTACACCTTC
-	TRBV2	TRBJ1-1	-	CASSAREAFF	TGTGCCAGCAGTGCCCGAGAAGCTTTCTTT
-	TRBV5-6	TRBJ2-3	TRBD2	CASSPTVERGATDTQYF	TGTGCCAGCAGCCCAACAGTGGAGCGGGGGGCCACAGATACGCAGTATTTT
-	TRBV12-3/TRBV12-4	TRBJ1-4	-	CASSFSEKLFF	TGTGCCAGCAGTTTTAGTGAAAAACTGTTTTTT
-	TRBV3-1/TRBV3-2	TRBJ1-2	-	CASSQGRGDGYTF	TGTGCCAGCAGCCAAGGGCGGGGCGATGGCTACACCTTC
medium-sized	TRBV9	TRBJ2-7	-	CASSVGGFPYEQYF	TGTGCCAGCAGCGTAGGTGGGTTCCCCTACGAGCAGTACTTC
-	TRBV19	TRBJ2-5	TRBD2	CASSEAGGQETQYF	TGTGCCAGTAGTGAGGCGGGGGGTCAAGAGACCCAGTACTTC
-	TRBV3-1/TRBV3-2	TRBJ1-2	TRBD1	CASSQEQGTYGYTF	TGTGCCAGCAGCCAGGAACAGGGGACCTATGGCTACACCTTC
-	TRBV10-3	TRBJ2-7	-	CAISESGEQYF	TGTGCCATCAGTGAGTCGGGCGAGCAGTACTTC
-	TRBV5-6	TRBJ1-1	-	CASSLWQTNTEAFF	TGTGCCAGCAGCTTGTGGCAGACGAACACTGAAGCTTTCTTT
-	TRBV4-3	TRBJ2-7	TRBD1	CASSRIGTGGAYEQYF	TGCGCCAGCAGCCGCATTGGGACAGGGGGCGCCTACGAGCAGTACTTC
-	TRBV7-3	TRBJ1-2	-	CASSLRTAVVGYTF	TGTGCCAGCAGCTTACGGACCGCCGTCGTTGGCTACACCTTC
-	TRBV19	TRBJ2-3	-	CASSIRIKDTQYF	TGTGCCAGTAGCATAAGGATTAAAGATACGCAGTATTTT
-	TRBV5-4	TRBJ2-1	-	CASSGRDVPSGHNEQFF	TGTGCCAGCAGCGGTAGGGACGTACCATCCGGACACAATGAGCAGTTCTTC
-	TRBV6-5	TRBJ2-7	-	CASSYSYRVGYEQYF	TGTGCCAGCAGTTACTCGTATAGGGTAGGGTACGAGCAGTACTTC